Below, 26 T cell receptor beta chains from the same sample are listed, as sequenced in a study of blood T cell repertoires in COVID-19. The table came from immunoSEQ multiplex PCR; TCRdb's copy has only in-frame clones and leaves some out. The table lists approximately 150,000 clones, around 81% of them singletons. The sequencing input was PBMCs or T cells enriched from blood (not recorded which). The receptor set was obtained from a man aged 40-50 years who had recovered from COVID-19.

V and J are TRBV5-6 and TRBJ1-1; D perhaps matches TRBD1 (6 bases). V dropped 0 bases and J dropped 6 bases, with 24 bases sitting between them. CDR3 length: 18 residues. CDR1 and CDR2 from the germline V gene are SGHDT and YYEEEE. CDR3 nucleotide sequence: TGTGCCAGCAGCTTGGCGGATGGACAGATAGCCTGGAGACCTGAAGCTTTCTTT. Encoded protein: CASSLADGQIAWRPEAFF.

The chain carries TRBV19 and TRBJ1-1; D remains ambiguous. This CDR3 has 14 residues. Looked up from germline, CDR1 is LNHDA and CDR2 is SQIVND (reference sequence). V dropped 4 bases and J dropped 2 bases, with 11 bases sitting between them. The DNA for the CDR3 is TGTGCCAGTAGTACCCCGTGGCTTAACACTGAAGCTTTCTTT. As protein: CASSTPWLNTEAFF.

The V gene is TRBV7-2, the J gene TRBJ2-3, with TRBD2 matching over 10 bases. Per germline, CDR1 SGHTA and CDR2 FQGNSA. The CDR3 runs to 17 residues. V was pared by 3 bases and J by 9 bases, with 15 bases of the junction left unmatched. For the CDR3, the DNA is TGTGCCAGCAGCTTCACCGGTACAGCGGGGGGGCGGGGAACGCAGTATTTT. It encodes CASSFTGTAGGRGTQYF.

V gene TRBV10-1 combines with J gene TRBJ2-3; 8 positions match TRBD2. This CDR3 contains 16 residues. Trimming cost V 6 bases and J 6 bases; bases outside gene matches: 14. In germline, CDR1 is WNHNN, CDR2 SYGVQD (reference sequence). Here the CDR3 reads CASSDKAGALSDTQYF. The CDR3 nucleotides read TGCGCCAGCAGCGACAAAGCGGGGGCCCTTTCCGATACGCAGTATTTT.

This chain connects TRBV6-5 to TRBJ1-1, with D perhaps matching TRBD1 (5 bases). Trimming took off 6 bases at V and 4 bases at J, with 12 bases between the two ends. Germline assignment: CDR1 MNHEY and CDR2 SVGAGI. This CDR3 is 13 amino acids long. CDR3: CASSRMGGTEAFF. The CDR3 DNA follows: TGTGCCAGCAGCAGGATGGGGGGCACTGAAGCTTTCTTT.

The chain carries TRBV5-4 and TRBJ2-5; TRBD2 might be the D (6 bases). The CDR3 has 15 amino acids. Germline V gene lookup returns CDR1 SGHNT and CDR2 YYREEE (reference sequence). V was cut by 4 bases and J by 5 bases, with 18 bases left in between. The CDR3 region is CASSLLSGGAETQYF. In DNA form, the CDR3 reads TGTGCCAGCAGCCTCCTTTCTGGAGGGGCCGAGACCCAGTACTTC.

The table lists this clone with a few counts. The CDR3 sequence: CASSSRFPTDTQYF. The CDR3 bases are TGTGCCAGCAGTTCCCGTTTCCCCACAGATACGCAGTATTTT. The rearrangement links TRBV6-5 to TRBJ2-3; D is undetermined. V was trimmed by 4 bases and J by 2 bases, leaving 10 bases between them. Germline V gene lookup returns CDR1 MNHEY and CDR2 SVGAGI. The CDR3 runs to 14 residues.

The genes are TRBV7-2 and TRBJ1-1; no clear D gene. V lost 2 bases to trimming and J lost 1 base, with 11 bases between them. Germline assignment: CDR1 SGHTA and CDR2 FQGNSA. The CDR3 has 15 amino acids. CDR3 amino acids: CASSLNGVGNTEAFF. CDR3 bases: TGTGCCAGCAGCTTAAACGGGGTGGGGAACACTGAAGCTTTCTTT. Filled out from reference TRBV7-2 and TRBJ1-1, the complete variable domain reads GAGVSQSPSNKVTEKGKDVELRCDPISGHTALYWYRQSLGQGLEFLIYFQGNSAPDKSGLPSDRFSAERTGGSVSTLTIQRTQQEDSAVYLCASSLNGVGNTEAFFGQGTRLTVV.

The CDR3: CASSLTGVLNSPLHF. CDR3 nucleotide sequence: TGTGCCAGCAGCTTAACAGGGGTACTTAATTCACCCCTCCACTTT. The chain recombines TRBV11-2 with TRBJ1-6; the match to TRBD1 covers 7 bases. CDR1 is SGHAT and CDR2 is FQNNGV in the germline V gene. The V gene end was trimmed by 2 bases and the J gene end by 6 bases; junction bases not matched to a gene: 4. The CDR3 is made up of 15 amino acids.

This sequence joins TRBV7-9 and TRBJ1-5; 7 bases fit TRBD1. CDR1 and CDR2 (germline): SEHNR, FQNEAQ (reference sequence). The CDR3 length is 14 residues. V gave up 5 bases and J gave up 6 bases; unmatched junction bases: 7. As DNA, the CDR3 is TGTGCCAGCAGCCCAGGGGGTGTAGGTCAGCCCCAGCATTTT. It encodes CASSPGGVGQPQHF.

The rearrangement uses TRBV6-2 or TRBV6-3 and TRBJ2-5; D ambiguous. The CDR3 covers 14 residues. The germline V and J ends were trimmed by 0 bases and 5 bases, with 10 bases remaining between them. CDR1 is MNHEY, CDR2 SVGEGT, per germline. In nucleotides, the CDR3 is TGTGCCAGCAGTTACTCGCTTCTGAGGGAGACCCAGTACTTC. Translated: CASSYSLLRETQYF.

The chain joins TRBV9 to TRBJ2-1; TRBD2 agrees at 7 bases. Unmatched junction bases numbered 4, after V lost 0 bases and J lost 4 bases. This CDR3 is 15 amino acids long. Germline V lookup: CDR1 SGDLS, CDR2 YYNGEE. In DNA, the CDR3 is TGTGCCAGCAGCGTAGAGGTGCGGGGGTACAATGAGCAGTTCTTC. This sequence encodes CASSVEVRGYNEQFF.

The chain carries TRBV5-1 and TRBJ2-3, with 7 bases that match TRBD2. Germline CDR1 is SGHRS and CDR2 is YFSETQ. Losses at the gene ends were 6 bases for V and 4 bases for J; bases not matched to a gene: 20. The CDR3 is 18 amino acids. CDR3 bases: TGCGCCAGCACCGGTGGGAATCTGGGACTATCATCCCCAGATACGCAGTATTTT. As protein: CASTGGNLGLSSPDTQYF.

V gene TRBV30 combines with J gene TRBJ2-3; D possibly corresponds to TRBD1 (6 bases). The V gene lost 2 bases and the J gene lost 5 bases, with 8 bases spanning the gap. Germline CDR1 is GTSNPN and CDR2 is SVGIG (reference sequence). CDR3 length: 12 residues. In nucleotides, the CDR3 is TGTGCCTGGAGTCCAGGGGTAGATACGCAGTATTTT. This gives the protein CAWSPGVDTQYF. Complete variable domain (other parts from reference TRBV30 and TRBJ2-3): SQTIHQWPATLVQPVGSPLSLECTVEGTSNPNLYWYRQAAGRGLQLLFYSVGIGQISSEVPQNLSASRPQDRQFILSSKKLLLSDSGFYLCAWSPGVDTQYFGPGTRLTVL.

V gene TRBV30 combines with J gene TRBJ1-2, with 7 bases matching TRBD1. Per germline, CDR1 GTSNPN and CDR2 SVGIG (reference sequence). V lost 3 bases to trimming and J lost 2 bases; unmatched junction nucleotides: 3. The CDR3 sequence is 13 residues long. The CDR3 DNA reads as TGTGCCTGGAGCTTGGGACAGAACTATGGCTACACCTTC. This translates into CAWSLGQNYGYTF.

The chain links TRBV3-1 (or the pseudogene TRBV3-2) to TRBJ2-5; TRBD2 matches at 12 bases. V shed 4 bases and J 3 bases; nucleotides not matched to a gene: 3. Germline V lookup: CDR1 LGHDT, CDR2 YNNKEL (reference sequence). This CDR3 has 15 amino acids. For the CDR3, the DNA is TGTGCCAGCAGCCCCTGGACTAGCGGGGAAGAGACCCAGTACTTC. The encoded protein is CASSPWTSGEETQYF.

This chain links TRBV30 with TRBJ1-3; D remains ambiguous. The V end lost 3 bases, the J end lost 0 bases, and 9 bases lay between the germline ends. This CDR3 is 14 amino acids long. Germline V gene sequence: CDR1 GTSNPN, CDR2 SVGIG (reference sequence). The CDR3 sequence: CAWSRLSSGNTIYF. In DNA, the CDR3 is TGTGCCTGGAGCAGGCTGAGCTCTGGAAACACCATATATTTT.

CDR3 residues: CSVRDRGRETEAFF. Here the CDR3 DNA reads TGCAGCGTCCGGGACAGGGGGCGAGAGACTGAAGCTTTCTTT. This chain uses TRBV29-1 with TRBJ1-1; 12 nucleotides line up with TRBD1. The CDR3 consists of 14 residues. V lost 6 bases to trimming and J lost 5 bases; unmatched junction nucleotides: 7. Per the germline V gene, CDR1 is SQVTM and CDR2 is ANQGSEA.

The rearrangement uses TRBV19 and TRBJ2-1, with D perhaps TRBD1 (5 bases). The CDR3 is 13 residues long. V lost 5 bases, J lost 7 bases, and 12 bases lay in between. CDR1 is LNHDA, CDR2 SQIVND, per germline (reference sequence). This CDR3 reads CASSGSGKNEQFF. Here the CDR3 DNA reads TGTGCCAGTAGTGGTTCAGGGAAAAATGAGCAGTTCTTC.

V usage is TRBV5-1 and J usage is TRBJ1-2; possible D gene TRBD1, 5 bases. CDR1 and CDR2 (germline): SGHRS, YFSETQ. V shed 4 bases and J shed 3 bases, with 16 bases lying between them. The CDR3 extends over 15 amino acids. CDR3 coding DNA: TGCGCCAGCAGCGCCGGGGCGGGGACTCACTATGGCTACACCTTC. It specifies CASSAGAGTHYGYTF. The full variable domain, in which reference TRBV5-1 and TRBJ1-2 provide the parts outside the CDR3, is KAGVTQTPRYLIKTRGQQVTLSCSPISGHRSVSWYQQTPGQGLQFLFEYFSETQRNKGNFPGRFSGRQFSNSRSEMNVSTLELGDSALYLCASSAGAGTHYGYTFGSGTRLTVV.

This sequence joins TRBV6-5 and TRBJ1-2; 7 nucleotides agree with TRBD1. The germline V gene has CDR1 MNHEY and CDR2 SVGAGI. V shed 3 bases and J 7 bases; nucleotides not matched to a gene: 5. This CDR3 is built from 13 residues. The CDR3 spells CASSYNRGGGYTF. Written as DNA, the CDR3 is TGTGCCAGCAGTTATAACAGGGGTGGTGGCTACACCTTC.

Worth noting for this clone: The identical CDR3 is also encoded by other nucleotide sequences in the sample. The chain joins TRBV18 to TRBJ1-2; 9 nucleotides match TRBD1. The V segment lost 3 bases and the J segment 4 bases; nucleotides outside the gene matches: 9. From germline, CDR1 is KGHSH and CDR2 LQKENI. The length of the CDR3 is 16 residues. CDR3 in amino acids: CASSPEGQGRIYGYTF. The CDR3, as DNA: TGTGCCAGCTCACCGGAGGGACAGGGACGCATCTATGGCTACACCTTC. Based on the CDR3 plus reference TRBV18 and TRBJ1-2, the full variable domain is NAGVMQNPRHLVRRRGQEARLRCSPMKGHSHVYWYRQLPEEGLKFMVYLQKENIIDESGMPKERFSAEFPKEGPSILRIQQVVRGDSAAYFCASSPEGQGRIYGYTFGSGTRLTVV.

The chain joins TRBV4-1 to TRBJ1-1, with D maybe TRBD1 (6 bases). The V gene's germline CDR1 is MGHRA and CDR2 YSYEKL. The CDR3 extends over 15 amino acids. V lost 1 base and J lost 6, with 15 bases in between. CDR3 nucleotide sequence: TGCGCCAGCAGCCAAGGGGGCGCGGGGGGCGCTGAAGCTTTCTTT. Translation gives CASSQGGAGGAEAFF.

V gene TRBV19 combines with J gene TRBJ2-3; 12 bases are shared with TRBD2. The V gene's germline CDR1 is LNHDA and CDR2 SQIVND (reference sequence). V shed 5 bases, J shed 4 bases, and the junction held 4 bases outside the gene matches. The CDR3 is 15 amino acids. DNA for the CDR3: TGTGCCAGTAGTCCCCGGACTAGCGGGGCAGATACGCAGTATTTT. Translated: CASSPRTSGADTQYF.

This clone showed up many times. The chain couples TRBV6-4 to TRBJ1-2; TRBD1 aligns across 8 bases. The V and J ends lost 2 bases and 4 bases, in that order; junction bases with no gene match: 0. Germline V gene data show CDR1 as MRHNA and CDR2 as SNTAGT. The CDR3 is 13 amino acids. The CDR3 sequence: CASSDDRGYGYTF. In nucleotides, the CDR3 is TGTGCCAGCAGTGACGACAGGGGCTATGGCTACACCTTC.

V gene TRBV7-2 combines with J gene TRBJ1-1, with TRBD1 matching 11 bases. The V and J ends lost 5 bases and 4 bases, in that order; junction bases with no gene match: 15. Germline lookup yields CDR1 SGHTA and CDR2 FQGNSA. The length of the CDR3 is 18 residues. DNA for the CDR3: TGTGCCAGCAGCCTAAGGACAGGGGGCTTAGGGGCTGGCACTGAAGCTTTCTTT. It yields the protein CASSLRTGGLGAGTEAFF.